Sequencing of this T cell receptor beta chain was carried out in a study of blood T cell repertoires in COVID-19 (dated by TCRdb to the early 2020s). A note on the overall study: Samples covering the acute and convalescent phases of COVID-19 were provided by collaborators in the United States, Italy and Spain. A de-identified subject ID, COVID-19 status, age in years and sex were almost always included in the sample metadata. The prospective study material was composed of cDNA or gDNA derived from T cells, B-cell-depleted T cells, or PBMCs. Subjects who had been exposed to COVID-19, were actively infected with it, or had recovered from it provided the deeply sampled blood TCRbeta repertoires that made up the dataset. Where available, HLA class I and class II types were taken from metadata supplied by the sample provider and were not determined by assay-based typing. Samples came from the ongoing ImmuneRACE study (first 160 participants) plus 1,254 subjects from 6 global collaborators. The repertoires were released in a freely available public database meant as a resource for research on the immune response to SARS-CoV-2. The paper's findings and limits, for the study overall: Clinical and demographic metadata were provided uncurated, with the amount varying by source and participant.

Per the germline V gene, SGDLS is the CDR1 and YYNGEE is the CDR2. The CDR3 starts with the cysteine, ends with the valine, and has 14 residues. Left in the record is the CDR3 DNA by itself, 42 bases read in frame from the first base. Whole blood was collected in K2EDTA tubes by collaborating institutions according to the institutions' own protocols. For TCRbeta analysis, collaborators shipped samples in one of three forms: frozen whole blood, isolated PBMCs, or DNA extracted from either of those sample types. Turning to this clone: The specificity of this receptor is unknown. Per-base quality was not reported, and no clone a single base away is much larger than it.

The immunoSEQ Assay, a bias-controlled multiplex PCR, was used to amplify TCRbeta CDR3 regions from genomic DNA. As for the authors' bioinformatics: Nucleated cell counts per sample were estimated from amplification of reference gene primers within the assay. Sequence reads were collapsed and filtered to measure the absolute abundance of every unique TCRbeta CDR3 rearrangement. For each sample, productive Simpson clonality was calculated as the square root of Simpson's diversity index across productive rearrangements. What TCRdb holds here is the immuneACCESS table cut down to in-frame rearrangements. Part of the clones is not present; checked against another copy, under half of the missing clones reflect an unresolved V gene, and the others are unexplained. That table furnishes V, J and clone size, whereas the DNA furnished D and trimming. The sample data list 90,000 to 150,000 clones, and 70% to 85% of these were observed just once. The top ten clonotypes cover about 0.85% of the sample.

The TCR comes from a human donor with acute or convalescent COVID-19. The donor label of this sample is uncertain. The specimen sequenced was peripheral blood. The V gene is TRBV9 and the J gene is TRBJ2-7; 13 nucleotides in the junction match TRBD2. CDR3 region: CASSATGTSGVLHV. DNA sequence: TGTGCCAGCAGCGCAACCGGGACTAGCGGGGTTTTGCACGTC.